Listed here are 20 T cell receptor beta chains from one sample, sequenced in a study of cytomegalovirus exposure and HLA in healthy donors. 13 Jbeta primers and 60 Vbeta primers were used for the PCR. Assay: immunoSEQ multiplex PCR; the TCRdb copy retains only in-frame clones and omits some. In total, the table holds around 140,000 clones. Sequenced sample: PBMCs. Receptor source: a man aged 18 to 29 in good health and CMV-seronegative.

The chain has TRBV14 and TRBJ2-6; D not certain. Germline V gene sequence: CDR1 SGHDN, CDR2 FVKESK. V gave up 1 base and J gave up 4 bases, with 14 bases separating them. The CDR3 is 17 residues long. The CDR3 protein is CASSQVSGTSGANVLTF. The DNA for the CDR3 is TGTGCCAGCAGCCAAGTTTCCGGTACTTCGGGGGCCAACGTCCTGACTTTC.

The rearrangement joins TRBV7-3 to TRBJ1-2; D is unresolved. The CDR3 spans 13 residues. Germline loops: CDR1 SGHTA, CDR2 FQGTGA. V was pared by 2 bases and J by 8 bases, with 12 bases between. DNA of the CDR3: TGTGCCAGCAGCTTAGGTGGCCAGATAGGCTACACCTTC. It codes for CASSLGGQIGYTF.

The J gene is TRBJ1-2, the V gene TRBV28; TRBD1 aligns across 10 bases. This CDR3 contains 14 residues. V lost 6 bases, J lost 5 bases, and 6 bases stayed unmatched. Germline lookup yields CDR1 MDHEN and CDR2 SYDVKM. The CDR3 region is CASRTGQGVYGYTF. CDR3 coding DNA: TGTGCCAGCAGGACCGGACAGGGGGTTTATGGCTACACCTTC.

The rearrangement joins TRBV9 to TRBJ2-2; TRBD1 is a possible D gene (6 bases). CDR1 is SGDLS and CDR2 is YYNGEE in the germline V gene. This CDR3 spans 15 amino acids. Trimming shortened V by 0 bases and J by 6 bases, and 12 bases separated the two germline ends. This chain's CDR3 is CASSVVQGYPGELFF. The CDR3 nucleotides are TGTGCCAGCAGCGTAGTACAGGGATACCCCGGGGAGCTGTTTTTT. Supplemented by reference TRBV9 and TRBJ2-2, the full variable domain reads DSGVTQTPKHLITATGQRVTLRCSPRSGDLSVYWYQQSLDQGLQFLIQYYNGEERAKGNILERFSAQQFPDLHSELNLSSLELGDSALYFCASSVVQGYPGELFFGEGSRLTVL.

V usage is TRBV28 and J usage is TRBJ2-7, with 10 bases fitting TRBD2. The CDR3 has 16 amino acids. Germline CDR1 and CDR2: MDHEN and SYDVKM. V lost 4 bases, J lost 4 bases, and 10 bases stayed unmatched. As DNA, the CDR3 is TGTGCCAGCAGTTCCCCACGACTAGCGGGTTCATACGAGCAGTACTTC. Protein sequence: CASSSPRLAGSYEQYF.

This chain uses TRBV30 with TRBJ1-5; D not resolved. This CDR3 region has 14 residues. In germline, CDR1 is GTSNPN, CDR2 SVGIG (reference sequence). Trimming removed 0 bases at V and 0 bases at J, with 6 bases between. The CDR3 DNA sequence: TGTGCCTGGAGTGTGCTGAGTAGCAATCAGCCCCAGCATTTT. Translating gives CAWSVLSSNQPQHF.

CDR3 coding DNA: TGTGCCAGTACCGGGAACTATGGCTACACCTTC. Translating gives CASTGNYGYTF. V and J are TRBV28 and TRBJ1-2, with D unresolved. The CDR3 loop spans 11 amino acids. Trimming shortened V by 9 bases and J by 2 bases, and 7 bases separated the two germline ends. CDR1 is MDHEN and CDR2 is SYDVKM in the germline V gene.

V usage is TRBV27 and J usage is TRBJ2-3, with a possible D match to TRBD1 (7 bases). This CDR3 contains 21 residues. Per germline, CDR1 MNHEY and CDR2 SMNVEV (reference sequence). Trimming removed 4 bases from V and 0 bases from J, with 29 bases in between. CDR3 protein: CASSSLRGVKRILTSTDTQYF. The CDR3 DNA reads as TGTGCCAGCAGTTCCCTCAGGGGGGTCAAAAGAATTCTCACTAGCACAGATACGCAGTATTTT.

The V and J genes are TRBV10-3 and TRBJ1-1, with a possible D match to TRBD1 (6 bases). This CDR3 has 14 amino acids. The V end was cut by 7 bases, the J end by 6 bases, with 18 bases between. Germline CDR1 ENHRY, CDR2 SYGVKD. The DNA of the CDR3 is TGTGCCATCAAAACAGGGAGAGATGGCGCTGAAGCTTTCTTT. The encoded protein is CAIKTGRDGAEAFF.

The chain combines TRBV29-1 with TRBJ2-1, with 7 bases aligning to TRBD2. The CDR3 contains 15 residues. CDR1 SQVTM and CDR2 ANQGSEA come from the germline V gene. V shed 1 base, J shed 2 bases, and the junction held 5 bases outside the gene matches. In DNA form, the CDR3 reads TGCAGCGTTGAAGTACGCGGGAGAACCTACAATGAGCAGTTCTTC. Protein sequence: CSVEVRGRTYNEQFF.

The rearrangement links TRBV21-1 to TRBJ2-7; the DNA was not compared with TRBD1, the D call given in the table. TRBV21-1 is annotated as a pseudogene. CDR3 length equals 16 residues. The CDR3 loop reads CASSKVGQDPTYEQYF. CDR3 sequence (DNA): TGTGCCAGCAGCAAAGTGGGACAGGACCCTACCTACGAGCAGTACTTC.

The V and J genes are TRBV23-1 and TRBJ1-5; tentatively, D is TRBD1 (6 bases). TRBV23-1 is recorded as an ORF, its role being uncertain. V gave up 2 bases and J gave up 1 base, with 24 bases separating them. This CDR3 is built from 20 residues. CDR3 sequence: CASSQLTQAGAALSNQPQHF. CDR3 nucleotides: TGCGCCAGCAGTCAACTCACCCAGGCAGGGGCGGCATTGAGCAATCAGCCCCAGCATTTT.

The chain has TRBV5-6 and TRBJ2-3, with TRBD1 as a possible D gene (5 bases). CDR1 and CDR2 (germline): SGHDT, YYEEEE. This CDR3 is 15 amino acids long. V gave up 4 bases and J gave up 2 bases, with 14 bases separating them. The CDR3 nucleotides are TGTGCCAGCAGCCCAGTGCGACAGAACACAGATACGCAGTATTTT. It encodes CASSPVRQNTDTQYF.

The chain uses TRBV15 and TRBJ2-5; TRBD1 matches at 7 bases. Germline CDR1 is LNHNV and CDR2 is YYDKDF (reference sequence). The CDR3 has 16 amino acids. V shed 3 bases, J shed 1 base, and the junction held 8 bases outside the gene matches. CDR3 DNA: TGTGCCACCAGCAGGGACAGACAGGGACCCCAAGAGACCCAGTACTTC. It specifies CATSRDRQGPQETQYF.

CDR3 nucleotides: TGCGCCAGCAGCCAAGATATGGCTGAGGGGCTAGCGAACGCTCCCCGGACCGGGGAGCTGTTTTTT. Translated: CASSQDMAEGLANAPRTGELFF. The rearrangement links TRBV4-3 to TRBJ2-2, with a weak D call TRBD2 (6 bases). This CDR3 comprises 22 residues. V lost 0 bases and J lost 5, with 31 bases in between. The germline gives CDR1 LGHNA, CDR2 YSLEER.

V and J are TRBV5-4 and TRBJ1-3; tentative D call: TRBD1 (6 bases). The CDR3 sequence is 16 residues long. V was pared by 1 base and J by 4 bases, with 15 bases between. Germline CDR1 and CDR2: SGHNT and YYREEE (reference sequence). CDR3 protein: CASSLSAGAEGNTIYF. The CDR3 DNA reads as TGTGCCAGCAGCTTGTCGGCAGGGGCAGAAGGAAACACCATATATTTT.

The chain couples TRBV5-1 to TRBJ2-3, with 14 bases fitting TRBD2. V dropped 4 bases and J dropped 4; count of bases not matched to a gene: 5. This CDR3 spans 16 amino acids. Looked up from germline, CDR1 is SGHRS and CDR2 is YFSETQ. As DNA, the CDR3 is TGCGCCAGCAGCCCGCGACTAGCGGGGGGGTCAGATACGCAGTATTTT. Its protein product is CASSPRLAGGSDTQYF.

V and J are TRBV19 and TRBJ1-2; D remains unclear. Per germline, CDR1 LNHDA and CDR2 SQIVND (reference sequence). The CDR3 has 13 amino acids. Trimming cost V 4 bases and J 4 bases, with 10 bases left between them. The DNA of the CDR3 is TGTGCCAGTAGTAAGCCCTCAAGCTATGGCTACACCTTC. As protein: CASSKPSSYGYTF.

V gene TRBV29-1 combines with J gene TRBJ1-1; D is ambiguous. Between the trimmed V and J ends, which lost 0 bases and 5 bases, there was a span of 7 bases. The CDR3 spans 12 residues. Germline CDR1 reads SQVTM; CDR2 reads ANQGSEA. The CDR3 protein is CSVEDLRTEAFF. For the CDR3, the DNA is TGCAGCGTTGAAGATCTACGTACTGAAGCTTTCTTT.

The chain employs TRBV2 and TRBJ2-6; 10 bases fit TRBD1. With V trimmed by 7 bases and J by 6 bases, 9 bases remained unmatched. The CDR3 is 16 residues long. In germline, CDR1 is SNHLY, CDR2 FYNNEI. CDR3 nucleotide sequence: TGTGCCAGCATTTGGTCGGGGACAGGGGTGGCCAACGTCCTGACTTTC. Amino acids: CASIWSGTGVANVLTF.